This TCR beta chain appears in the sequencing data of a study of tumor-infiltrating lymphocytes in localized non-small cell lung cancer. Study information: Some samples were collected after neoadjuvant chemotherapy; smokers, never-smokers and several histologies were included. Whole-study findings and limits: No T-cell fraction difference was seen between IM1 and IM2 tumors.

This table comes from immunoSEQ multiplex PCR, and its TCRdb copy is limited to in-frame clones, with some not included. The data hold about 9,700 clones, with 60% to 80% observed a single time. This clone was recorded a few times. Its antigen is as yet unknown. The receptor was isolated from a human donor with non-small cell lung cancer. The sequenced material came from lung tumor tissue.

The CDR3 loop reads CASSFKPGQRRDTQYF. The CDR3 DNA reads as TGTGCCAGCAGCTTCAAACCGGGCCAGAGGAGAGATACGCAGTATTTT. This rearrangement joins TRBV13 to TRBJ2-3, with D hard to call. Trimming took 3 bases from V and 5 from J, leaving 18 bases between them. This CDR3 region has 16 residues. Per germline, CDR1 PRHDT and CDR2 FYEKMQ (reference sequence). Full variable domain (outside the CDR3, taken from reference TRBV13 and TRBJ2-3): AAGVIQSPRHLIKEKRETATLKCYPIPRHDTVYWYQQGPGQDPQFLISFYEKMQSDKGSIPDRFSAQQFSDYHSELNMSSLELGDSALYFCASSFKPGQRRDTQYFGPGTRLTVL.